This T cell receptor beta chain was documented in a study of cytomegalovirus exposure and HLA in healthy donors. Germline trimming cut 3 bases from V and 8 bases from J; bases unmatched to any gene: 9. The CDR3 is 16 residues long. Germline V lookup: CDR1 SGHRS, CDR2 YFSETQ. PCR employed 60 Vbeta and 13 Jbeta primers. TCRdb's table, derived via immunoSEQ multiplex PCR, lists solely in-frame clones and lacks some. The table shows about 120,000 clones, with about 72% occurring only once. The clonotype comes from a man between 45 and 60 years old in good health and CMV-seropositive. This rearrangement joins TRBV5-1 to TRBJ2-1; 12 nucleotides match TRBD2. The sequencing sample was made of PBMCs. The CDR3 loop is CASSSRLAGALDEQFF. DNA of the CDR3: TGCGCCAGCAGCTCCAGACTAGCGGGAGCTTTGGATGAGCAGTTCTTC.